This TCR beta chain was profiled in a study of T cell repertoires in cytomegalovirus infection. Germline CDR1 is PRHDT and CDR2 is FYEKMQ (reference sequence). The germline V and J ends were trimmed by 5 bases and 1 base, with 15 bases remaining between them. The CDR3 has 16 amino acids. Using its own MiXCR run on the reads, TCRdb lists one record per CDR3 protein. This sample yields 250,000 to 300,000 distinct CDR3 sequences, of which about 15% are seen a single time; approximately 44% belongs to the top ten. Sequencing was carried out using CD8+ T cells from PBMCs. The chain links TRBV13 to TRBJ2-1; tentatively, D is TRBD2 (5 bases). This sequence originates from a human donor in good health (CMV status not recorded). Some clones in this sample may be carry-over from other donors' samples. CDR3 in amino acids: CASSPPRGVSYNEQFF. Here the CDR3 DNA reads TGTGCCAGCAGCCCCCCCCGGGGTGTTTCCTACAATGAGCAGTTCTTC. Based on the CDR3 plus reference TRBV13 and TRBJ2-1, the full variable domain is AAGVIQSPRHLIKEKRETATLKCYPIPRHDTVYWYQQGPGQDPQFLISFYEKMQSDKGSIPDRFSAQQFSDYHSELNMSSLELGDSALYFCASSPPRGVSYNEQFFGPGTRLTVL.